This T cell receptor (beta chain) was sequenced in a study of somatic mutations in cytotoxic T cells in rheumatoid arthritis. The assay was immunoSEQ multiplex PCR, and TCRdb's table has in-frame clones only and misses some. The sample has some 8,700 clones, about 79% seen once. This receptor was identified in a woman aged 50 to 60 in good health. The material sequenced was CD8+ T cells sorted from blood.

CDR3: CASSRTRESTYEQYF. CDR3 DNA sequence: TGTGCCAGCTCCCGAACAAGGGAGTCTACCTACGAGCAGTACTTC. The chain is built from TRBV9 and TRBJ2-7; D is possibly TRBD2 (5 bases). The germline V gene has CDR1 SGDLS and CDR2 YYNGEE. This CDR3 is built from 15 residues. V lost 7 bases to trimming and J lost 2 bases, with 19 bases between them.